This T cell receptor (beta chain) stems from a study of blood T cell repertoires in COVID-19. In the study overall: From the United States, Italy and Spain came samples of acute and convalescent COVID-19. PBMCs, B-cell-depleted T cells, or T cells provided the cDNA or gDNA that made up the material.

The germline CDR1 and CDR2 sequences are MNHEY and SVGAGI. V was shortened by 5 bases and J by 7 bases, with 15 bases between the two germline ends. The CDR3 consists of 15 residues. Authors' methods: Reference gene primers were amplified, and this amplification served to estimate nucleated cell counts. Assay used: immunoSEQ multiplex PCR; TCRdb lists only in-frame clones, some missing. The V and J calls and clone size are taken from that table; D and trimming were inferred from the DNA. The top ten clones hold more than 4.5% of a sample with 99,000 or so clones, about 89% of them seen once. Sequenced sample: peripheral blood. The J gene is TRBJ1-6, the V gene TRBV6-5; D possibly corresponds to TRBD1 (6 bases). The sequence derives from a human donor in a cohort sampled during active COVID-19. CDR3 bases: TGTGCCAGCAGTCCCACAGGGTGGGGAAATTCACCCCTCCACTTT. Encoded protein: CASSPTGWGNSPLHF.